What follows is one T cell receptor (beta chain) and its context. Original analysis: Reference gene primer amplification in the assay estimated nucleated cell counts. Repertoires were generated with immunoSEQ multiplex PCR, while TCRdb's copy carries only in-frame clones and drops some. For V, J and clone size, that table is used; D and trimming come from the DNA. The repertoire has 150,000 to 200,000 clones, around 90% of them found once; the top ten carry less than 3%. The sample is drawn from a study of blood T cell repertoires in COVID-19. Study information: Specimens from acute and convalescent COVID-19 originated in the United States, Italy and Spain. PBMCs, B-cell-depleted T cells, or T cells provided the cDNA or gDNA that made up the material.

Trimming cost V 4 bases and J 6 bases, with 16 bases left between them. The CDR3 totals 15 residues. Germline V CDR1 and CDR2: SGHKS, YYEKEE (reference sequence). The sequence was obtained from a man aged 35 to 55 with active or convalescent COVID-19. The sample comprised peripheral blood. The rearrangement joins TRBV5-5 to TRBJ2-2, with a possible D match to TRBD2 (5 bases). As DNA, the CDR3 is TGTGCCAGCAGCCTGGGCCCAGCGGCGGCCGGGGAGCTGTTTTTT. Protein sequence: CASSLGPAAAGELFF.